This T cell receptor beta chain derives from a study of CD8+ T cells in alopecia areata. For the study at large: Patients in the treated group were given tofacitinib by mouth, 5 to 10 mg twice a day. General study findings and limits: With patients, TCR sharing proved less clear than in mice, a difference possibly related to HLA. Lesional scalp, notably in alopecia totalis/universalis, had clonality above that of normal scalp. Scalp sample data also include resident alphabeta T cells from normal skin.

Sequencing templates came from extracted RNA that was reverse transcribed into cDNA. Generated by immunoSEQ multiplex PCR, the TCRdb table keeps only in-frame clones and is missing some. This table has 150,000 to 200,000 clones, roughly 70% appearing once. Only a few counts were recorded for this clone. No antigen is known for it. CDR1 and CDR2 from the germline V gene are SGDLS and YYNGEE. The CDR3 length is 15 residues. V lost 4 bases to trimming and J lost 6 bases; unmatched junction nucleotides: 12. V gene TRBV9 combines with J gene TRBJ2-7; 8 bases fit TRBD1. This sequence originates from a human donor with alopecia areata. The material was CD8+ T cells sorted from blood, obtained at week 0. CDR3 loop: CASSPGTGPWVEQYF. CDR3 coding DNA: TGTGCCAGCAGCCCCGGGACAGGCCCTTGGGTCGAGCAGTACTTC.